This T cell receptor (beta chain) is drawn from a study of cytomegalovirus exposure and HLA in healthy donors. Primers included in the PCR were 60 Vbeta and 13 Jbeta primers. How the authors handled the data: About 11 million of tens of millions of unique TCR beta chains were shared, per a later count. Sequencing used immunoSEQ multiplex PCR; TCRdb keeps in-frame clones, though not all of them. V, J and clone size were drawn from that table, and D and trimming were deduced from the DNA. Of approximately 150,000 clones listed, more than 60% are singletons. There are 15 residues in the CDR3. Looked up from germline, CDR1 is SGHDN and CDR2 is FVKESK. V was cut by 4 bases and J by 3 bases, with 15 bases left in between.

The chain combines TRBV14 with TRBJ1-1, with D maybe TRBD1 (5 bases). The sequenced material came from PBMCs. The clonotype comes from a man aged 40-50 years in good health and CMV-seronegative. CDR3 bases: TGTGCCAGCAGCCCCTTATTAGGGGCCGACACTGAAGCTTTCTTT. Translated: CASSPLLGADTEAFF.